Listed below are T cell receptor beta chains from one sample, sequenced in a study of beta chain features in type 1 diabetes. Sequenced by immunoSEQ multiplex PCR; TCRdb stores in-frame clones only, minus some. Of 400,000 or so clones in the sample, around 10% were seen once. Sequenced material: central memory CD4+ T cells from blood. The receptors derive from a man aged 25 to 45 with type 1 diabetes. CDR3s include the opening cysteine and the closing phenylalanine or tryptophan. The D gene is left open where the match is weak. Some rows have no size entry. The others give once, few or many, or a class for an expanded clone.

>TRBD1|-|TRBJ1-5|TRBV4-1
CASSQGQGVNQPQHF
TGCGCCAGCAGCCAAGGACAGGGGGTTAATCAGCCCCAGCATTTT
>-|-|TRBJ2-3|TRBV5-8
CASSLGRITDTQYF
TGTGCCAGCAGCTTGGGACGGATCACAGATACGCAGTATTTT
>TRBD2|few|TRBJ2-3|TRBV15
CATSPGGRGFGTQYF
TGTGCCACCAGCCCGGGAGGGCGGGGGTTTGGAACGCAGTATTTT
>TRBD1|many|TRBJ1-4|TRBV19
CASSRGTGSNEKLFF
TGTGCCAGTAGTAGGGGGACAGGATCAAATGAAAAACTGTTTTTT
>-|few|TRBJ2-1|TRBV9
CASSVAGAYNEQFF
TGTGCCAGCAGCGTAGCAGGAGCGTACAATGAGCAGTTCTTC
>-|-|TRBJ1-2|TRBV7-2
CASSVTGLGGYTF
TGTGCCAGCAGCGTGACCGGGCTTGGGGGCTACACCTTC
>-|-|TRBJ2-6|TRBV27
CASSFWRPGANVLTF
TGTGCCAGCAGTTTCTGGAGGCCCGGGGCCAACGTCCTGACTTTC
>TRBD2|few|TRBJ2-3|TRBV7-3
CASSPVGGISGTDTQYF
TGTGCCAGCAGCCCCGTGGGAGGGATATCGGGCACAGATACGCAGTATTTT
>TRBD2|-|TRBJ2-3|TRBV19
CASSVTSGGGTDTQYF
TGTGCCAGTAGTGTGACTAGCGGAGGGGGCACAGATACGCAGTATTTT
>-|few|TRBJ2-7|TRBV18
CASSPGVLIEQYF
TGTGCCAGCTCACCAGGGGTTCTTATCGAGCAGTACTTC
>-|few|TRBJ2-1|TRBV5-1
CASSLGGRLDEQFF
TGCGCCAGCAGCTTGGGGGGACGGCTTGATGAGCAGTTCTTC
>TRBD1|-|TRBJ2-3|TRBV2
CASRQQGADEGTQYF
TGTGCCAGCAGACAACAGGGGGCAGACGAGGGGACGCAGTATTTT
>-|many|TRBJ2-5|TRBV21-1
CASSSAHRAGGETQYF
TGTGCCAGCAGCTCAGCCCATAGAGCGGGGGGTGAGACCCAGTACTTC
>-|few|TRBJ2-1|TRBV29-1
CSVEFPQGQHAYNEQFF
TGCAGCGTTGAATTCCCGCAGGGGCAGCATGCCTACAATGAGCAGTTCTTC
>-|-|TRBJ2-3|TRBV6-5
CASSYASRGTDTQYF
TGTGCCAGCAGTTACGCATCCCGAGGGACAGATACGCAGTATTTT
>-|few|TRBJ1-5|TRBV7-6
CASGRDEGQPQHF
TGTGCCAGCGGCAGGGACGAAGGGCAGCCCCAGCATTTT
>TRBD1|-|TRBJ2-3|TRBV10-3
CAISPGQNTDTQYF
TGTGCCATCAGCCCGGGACAGAACACAGATACGCAGTATTTT
>-|many|TRBJ2-2|TRBV19
CASSIRQSNTGELFF
TGTGCCAGTAGTATTAGGCAATCGAACACCGGGGAGCTGTTTTTT
>TRBD2|-|TRBJ2-5|TRBV15
CATSRDQASGSLYF
TGTGCCACCAGCAGAGATCAGGCTAGCGGCAGTCTGTACTTC
>TRBD1|few|TRBJ2-4|TRBV5-6
CASSLVGGGKNIQYF
TGTGCCAGCAGCTTAGTAGGGGGCGGCAAAAACATTCAGTACTTC
>TRBD1|few|TRBJ2-1|TRBV7-8
CASSSRDRSLSSYNEQFF
TGTGCCAGCAGCAGCCGGGACAGGTCCTTAAGCTCCTACAATGAGCAGTTCTTC
>TRBD2|few|TRBJ2-7|TRBV7-2
CASSLSSGRSPAYEQYF
TGTGCCAGCAGCTTATCGAGCGGGAGAAGTCCGGCTTACGAGCAGTACTTC
>-|-|TRBJ2-5|TRBV6-1
CASSFLGSTETQYF
TGTGCCAGCAGTTTTCTAGGGTCTACCGAGACCCAGTACTTC
>TRBD1|few|TRBJ2-5|TRBV19
CASANRGTVAETQYF
TGTGCCAGTGCCAACAGGGGGACAGTCGCAGAGACCCAGTACTTC
>TRBD1|-|TRBJ2-7|TRBV6-5
CASSSTGQGIYEQYF
TGTGCCAGCAGTTCCACGGGACAGGGGATCTACGAGCAGTACTTC
>-|few|TRBJ2-2|TRBV2
CASSALSDSRGELFF
TGTGCCAGCAGTGCTCTCTCGGACTCCAGGGGGGAGCTGTTTTTT
>TRBD1|-|TRBJ1-2|TRBV6-6
CASRSEGTDYGYTF
TGTGCCAGCAGATCTGAAGGGACAGACTATGGCTACACCTTC
>-|few|TRBJ2-7|TRBV6-1
CASSNEPYEQYF
TGTGCCAGCAGTAATGAGCCATACGAGCAGTACTTC
>-|many|TRBJ1-2|TRBV7-2
CASSPKLGGSGYTF
TGTGCCAGCAGCCCCAAGTTAGGTGGGAGTGGCTACACCTTC
>-|few|TRBJ2-1|TRBV7-2
CASSYTRANEQFF
TGTGCCAGCAGCTATACTAGAGCCAATGAGCAGTTCTTC
>TRBD1|few|TRBJ1-5|TRBV6-1
CASSESPTGGYQPQHF
TGTGCCAGCAGTGAAAGTCCCACAGGGGGCTATCAGCCCCAGCATTTT
>TRBD2|few|TRBJ2-7|TRBV5-1
CASSPGLAGVHLRYEQYF
TGCGCCAGCAGCCCAGGACTAGCGGGAGTCCACCTAAGATACGAGCAGTACTTC
>TRBD1|many|TRBJ2-1|TRBV5-1
CASSVDRVNEQFF
TGCGCCAGCAGCGTGGACAGGGTGAATGAGCAGTTCTTC
>-|few|TRBJ2-1|TRBV7-2
CASSQGSFIGEQFF
TGTGCCAGCAGCCAAGGGTCATTTATCGGTGAGCAGTTCTTC
>TRBD1|few|TRBJ2-7|TRBV18
CASSPDRGETYEQYF
TGTGCCAGCTCACCCGACAGGGGCGAAACCTACGAGCAGTACTTC
>TRBD1|-|TRBJ2-5|TRBV29-1
CSVERGTGSETQYF
TGCAGCGTTGAGCGGGGGACAGGGAGCGAGACCCAGTACTTC
>-|many|TRBJ2-1|TRBV27
CASSFRRIEEQFF
TGTGCCAGCAGTTTTCGCAGAATCGAAGAGCAGTTCTTC
>-|-|TRBJ1-1|TRBV7-2
CASSSGANTEAFF
TGTGCCAGCAGTTCAGGAGCGAACACTGAAGCTTTCTTT
>-|many|TRBJ2-3|TRBV21-1
CASSQNRCTDTQYF
TGTGCCAGCAGCCAGAACAGGTGCACAGATACGCAGTATTTT
>TRBD1|many|TRBJ1-2|TRBV7-9
CASSFNRGGYTF
TGTGCCAGCAGCTTCAACAGGGGAGGTTACACCTTC
>-|-|TRBJ2-5|TRBV7-8
CASSYALQETQYF
TGTGCCAGCAGCTACGCCCTCCAAGAGACCCAGTACTTC
>TRBD1|few|TRBJ1-5|TRBV7-8
CASSLAKDRVSNQPQHF
TGTGCCAGCAGCTTAGCGAAGGACAGGGTTAGCAATCAGCCCCAGCATTTT